A single T cell receptor (beta chain) is shown here with its context. This clone is a singleton in its sample. No cognate antigen has been identified for it. No base qualities exist here, and no much larger clone lies one base off it. The data stem from a study of blood T cell repertoires in COVID-19 (TCRdb year 2020). Notes on the research overall: Samples covering the acute and convalescent phases of COVID-19 were provided by collaborators in the United States, Italy and Spain. The material from the prospective study consisted of cDNA or gDNA derived from T cells, B-cell-depleted T cells, or PBMCs. Where available, HLA class I and class II types were taken from metadata supplied by the sample provider and were not determined by assay-based typing. Sample metadata almost always included a de-identified subject ID, COVID-19 status, age in years and sex. The samples were drawn from two sources: the first 160 participants of the ongoing ImmuneRACE study, and fewer than 1,500 subjects contributed by 6 global collaborators. Subjects who had been exposed to COVID-19, were actively infected with it, or had recovered from it provided the deeply sampled blood TCRbeta repertoires that made up the dataset. The repertoires were released in a freely available public database meant as a resource for research on the immune response to SARS-CoV-2.

Collaborating institutions collected whole blood in K2EDTA tubes following their own protocols. Collaborator samples were shipped for TCRbeta analysis as frozen whole blood, isolated PBMCs, or DNA extracted from either sample type. TCRbeta CDR3 regions were amplified from genomic DNA using the immunoSEQ Assay, a bias-controlled multiplex PCR. For the original study's pipeline: Nucleated cell counts per sample were estimated from amplification of reference gene primers within the assay. To quantify the absolute abundance of each unique TCRbeta CDR3 rearrangement, sequence reads were collapsed and filtered. For each sample, productive Simpson clonality was calculated as the square root of Simpson's diversity index across productive rearrangements. The table was pulled from immuneACCESS by TCRdb, which kept in-frame rearrangements only. Such tables lose some clones; where checked, under half of the loss comes from unresolved V genes, and the rest has no known cause. From that table come the V and J calls and clone size; the DNA was used to work out D and trimming. The sample table records around 42,000 clones; around 90% of these occur just once. Approximately 3% of the sample is in the top ten clones.

Between the V and J ends, shortened by 2 bases and 5 bases respectively, the junction contains 12 bases. Reading the germline V gene gives CDR1 MNHEY and CDR2 SVGAGI. The CDR3 holds 14 amino acids from the cysteine to the phenylalanine. CDR3 DNA only is kept here, 42 bases in frame from base 1. Points the paper makes about the study in general: The amount of clinical and demographic metadata varied by source and participant and was provided uncurated.

The clonotype originates from a man in his fifties or sixties with active COVID-19. The V and J segments used are TRBV6-5 and TRBJ2-5, and the D gene may be TRBD2, 7 bases matching. The sequenced material came from peripheral blood. The CDR3 corresponds to CASSYGGGGETQYF. The nucleotide sequence reads as follows: TGTGCCAGCAGTTACGGGGGGGGCGGCGAGACCCAGTACTTC.